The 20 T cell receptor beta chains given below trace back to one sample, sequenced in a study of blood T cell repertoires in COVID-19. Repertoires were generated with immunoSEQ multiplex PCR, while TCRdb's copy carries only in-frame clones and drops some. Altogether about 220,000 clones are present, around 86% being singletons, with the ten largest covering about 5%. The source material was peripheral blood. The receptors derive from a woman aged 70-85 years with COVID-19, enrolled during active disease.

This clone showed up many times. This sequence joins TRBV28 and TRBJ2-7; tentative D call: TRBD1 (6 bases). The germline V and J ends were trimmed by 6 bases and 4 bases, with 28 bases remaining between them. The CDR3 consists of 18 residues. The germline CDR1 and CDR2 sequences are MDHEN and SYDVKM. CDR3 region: CASSKSPGLGALDYEQYF. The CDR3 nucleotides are TGTGCCAGCAGCAAGTCCCCGGGGTTGGGGGCGTTGGATTACGAGCAGTACTTC. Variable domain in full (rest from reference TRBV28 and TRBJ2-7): DVKVTQSSRYLVKRTGEKVFLECVQDMDHENMFWYRQDPGLGLRLIYFSYDVKMKEKGDIPEGYSVSREKKERFSLILESASTNQTSMYLCASSKSPGLGALDYEQYFGPGTRLTVT.

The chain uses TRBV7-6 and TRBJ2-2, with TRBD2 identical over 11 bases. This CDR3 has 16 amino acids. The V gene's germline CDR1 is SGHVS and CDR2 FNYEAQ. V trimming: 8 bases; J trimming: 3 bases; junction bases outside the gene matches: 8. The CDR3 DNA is TGTGCCAGCTTGCCCGGACTAGCGGGCTACACCGGGGAGCTGTTTTTT. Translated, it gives CASLPGLAGYTGELFF.

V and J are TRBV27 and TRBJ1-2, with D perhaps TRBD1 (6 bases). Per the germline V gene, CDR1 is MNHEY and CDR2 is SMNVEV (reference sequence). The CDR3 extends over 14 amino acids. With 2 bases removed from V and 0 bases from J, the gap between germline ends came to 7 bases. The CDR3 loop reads CASSLAGANYGYTF. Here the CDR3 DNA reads TGTGCCAGCAGTTTAGCAGGGGCTAACTATGGCTACACCTTC.

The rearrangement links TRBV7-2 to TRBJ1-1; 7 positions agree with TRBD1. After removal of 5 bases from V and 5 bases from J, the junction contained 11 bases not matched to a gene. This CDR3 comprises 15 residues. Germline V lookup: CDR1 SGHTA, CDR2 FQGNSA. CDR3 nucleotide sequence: TGTGCCAGCAGCGCCCCGGACAGGAGGTTGACTGAAGCTTTCTTT. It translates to CASSAPDRRLTEAFF.

In nucleotides, the CDR3 is TGTGCCAGCAGGAAAACATGGGAGGGCACTGAAGCTTTCTTT. Translation: CASRKTWEGTEAFF. V gene TRBV6-5 combines with J gene TRBJ1-1; D uncertain. The germline V gene encodes CDR1 MNHEY and CDR2 SVGAGI. Trimming cost V 6 bases and J 4 bases, with 15 bases left between them. CDR3 size: 14 residues.

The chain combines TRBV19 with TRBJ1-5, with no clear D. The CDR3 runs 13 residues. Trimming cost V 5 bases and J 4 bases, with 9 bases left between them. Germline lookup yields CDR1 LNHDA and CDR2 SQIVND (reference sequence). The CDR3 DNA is TGTGCCAGTAGTCCCCCAGGAAATCAGCCCCAGCATTTT. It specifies CASSPPGNQPQHF.

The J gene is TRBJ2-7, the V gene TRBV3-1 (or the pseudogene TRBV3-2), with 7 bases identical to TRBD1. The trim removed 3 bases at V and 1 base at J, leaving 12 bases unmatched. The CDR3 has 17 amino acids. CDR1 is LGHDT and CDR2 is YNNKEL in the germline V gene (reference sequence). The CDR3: CASSHPGRQGNSYEQYF. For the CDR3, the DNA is TGTGCCAGCAGCCACCCTGGGCGACAGGGTAATTCCTACGAGCAGTACTTC.

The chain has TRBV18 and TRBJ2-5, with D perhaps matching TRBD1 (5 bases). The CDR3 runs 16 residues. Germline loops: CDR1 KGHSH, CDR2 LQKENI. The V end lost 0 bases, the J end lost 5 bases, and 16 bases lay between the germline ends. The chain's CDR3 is CASSPPIPQGRETQYF. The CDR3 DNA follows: TGTGCCAGCTCACCACCGATCCCTCAGGGCCGGGAGACCCAGTACTTC. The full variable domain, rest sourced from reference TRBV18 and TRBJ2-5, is NAGVMQNPRHLVRRRGQEARLRCSPMKGHSHVYWYRQLPEEGLKFMVYLQKENIIDESGMPKERFSAEFPKEGPSILRIQQVVRGDSAAYFCASSPPIPQGRETQYFGPGTRLLVL.

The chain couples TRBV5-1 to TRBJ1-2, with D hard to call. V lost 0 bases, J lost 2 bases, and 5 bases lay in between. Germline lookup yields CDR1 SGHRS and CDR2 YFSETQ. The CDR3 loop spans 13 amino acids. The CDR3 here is CASSLDGNYGYTF. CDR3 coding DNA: TGCGCCAGCAGCTTGGACGGGAACTATGGCTACACCTTC.

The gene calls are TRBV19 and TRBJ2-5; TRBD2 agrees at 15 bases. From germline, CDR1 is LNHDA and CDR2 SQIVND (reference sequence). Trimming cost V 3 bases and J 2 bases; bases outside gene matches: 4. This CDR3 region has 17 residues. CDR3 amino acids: CASSIGLAGGRQETQYF. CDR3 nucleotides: TGTGCCAGTAGTATCGGACTAGCGGGAGGGCGACAAGAGACCCAGTACTTC.

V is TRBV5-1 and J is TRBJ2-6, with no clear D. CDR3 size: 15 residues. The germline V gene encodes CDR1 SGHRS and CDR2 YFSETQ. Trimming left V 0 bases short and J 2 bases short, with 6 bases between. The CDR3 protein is CASSLEWPGANVLTF. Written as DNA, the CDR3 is TGCGCCAGCAGCTTGGAGTGGCCTGGGGCCAACGTCCTGACTTTC.

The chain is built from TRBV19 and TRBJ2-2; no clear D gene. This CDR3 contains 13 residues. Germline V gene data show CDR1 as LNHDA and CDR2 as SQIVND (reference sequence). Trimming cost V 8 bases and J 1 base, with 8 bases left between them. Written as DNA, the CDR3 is TGTGCCAGTTGCCGCGGGAACACCGGGGAGCTGTTTTTT. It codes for CASCRGNTGELFF.

The CDR3 is CASSLPGKYTEAFF. DNA of the CDR3: TGCGCCAGCAGCTTGCCGGGGAAGTACACTGAAGCTTTCTTT. The rearrangement uses TRBV5-1 and TRBJ1-1; D is ambiguous. The ends were cut back, 1 base at V and 3 bases at J, with 10 bases in the middle. CDR1 is SGHRS and CDR2 is YFSETQ in the germline V gene. This CDR3 region has 14 residues.

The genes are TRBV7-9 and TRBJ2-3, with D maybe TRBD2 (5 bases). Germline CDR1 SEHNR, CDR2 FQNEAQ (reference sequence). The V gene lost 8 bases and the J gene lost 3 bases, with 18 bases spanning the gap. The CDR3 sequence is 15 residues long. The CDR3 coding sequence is TGTGCCAGCTTAGAAAGAGAGGGATGGACAGATACGCAGTATTTT. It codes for CASLEREGWTDTQYF.

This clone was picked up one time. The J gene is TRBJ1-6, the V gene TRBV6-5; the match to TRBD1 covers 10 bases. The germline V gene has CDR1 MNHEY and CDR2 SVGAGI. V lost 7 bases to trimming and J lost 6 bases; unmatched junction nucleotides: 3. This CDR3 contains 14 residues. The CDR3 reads CASMRDRGNSPLHF. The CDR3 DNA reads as TGTGCCAGCATGAGGGACAGGGGTAATTCACCCCTCCACTTT.

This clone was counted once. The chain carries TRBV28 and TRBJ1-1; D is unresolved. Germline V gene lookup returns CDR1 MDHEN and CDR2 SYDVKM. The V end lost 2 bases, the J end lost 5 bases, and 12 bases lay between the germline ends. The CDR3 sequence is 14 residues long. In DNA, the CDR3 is TGTGCCAGCAGTTTAGAGGGCATGGTAACTGAAGCTTTCTTT. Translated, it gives CASSLEGMVTEAFF.

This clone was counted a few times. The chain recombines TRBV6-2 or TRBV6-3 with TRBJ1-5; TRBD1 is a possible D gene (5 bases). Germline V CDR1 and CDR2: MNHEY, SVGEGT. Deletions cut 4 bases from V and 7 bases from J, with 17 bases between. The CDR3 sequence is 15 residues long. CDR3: CASSSARGKGQPQHF. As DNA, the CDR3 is TGTGCCAGCAGTTCCGCCCGGGGGAAGGGACAGCCCCAGCATTTT.

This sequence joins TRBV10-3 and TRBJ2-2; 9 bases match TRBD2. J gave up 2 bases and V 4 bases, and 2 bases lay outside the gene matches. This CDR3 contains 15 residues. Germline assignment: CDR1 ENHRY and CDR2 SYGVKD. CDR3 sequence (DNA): TGTGCCATCAGTGGACTAGCGGTTAACACCGGGGAGCTGTTTTTT. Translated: CAISGLAVNTGELFF.

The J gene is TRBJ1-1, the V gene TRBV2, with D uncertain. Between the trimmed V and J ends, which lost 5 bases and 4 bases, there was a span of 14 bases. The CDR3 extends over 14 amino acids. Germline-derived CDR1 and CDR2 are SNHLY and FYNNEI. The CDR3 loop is CASSPTGVSTEAFF. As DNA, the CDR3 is TGTGCCAGCAGTCCGACCGGGGTAAGCACTGAAGCTTTCTTT.

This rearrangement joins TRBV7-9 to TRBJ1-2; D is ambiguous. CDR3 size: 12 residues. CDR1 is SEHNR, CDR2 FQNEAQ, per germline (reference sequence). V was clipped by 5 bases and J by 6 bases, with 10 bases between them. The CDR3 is CASSRQEDGYTF. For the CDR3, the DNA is TGTGCCAGCAGCCGTCAGGAGGATGGCTACACCTTC. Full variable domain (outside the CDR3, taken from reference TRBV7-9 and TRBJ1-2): DTGVSQNPRHKITKRGQNVTFRCDPISEHNRLYWYRQTLGQGPEFLTYFQNEAQLEKSRLLSDRFSAERPKGSFSTLEIQRTEQGDSAMYLCASSRQEDGYTFGSGTRLTVV.